Reported below is one TCR beta chain. Its antigen specificity is not known. Base qualities are not recorded, but no much larger clone differs from it by a single base. This sample was taken from a study of B cell selection in AIRE deficiency (dated by TCRdb to about 2019). Concerning the study at large: Researchers compared the TCRbeta repertoires of sorted blood CD4+ conventional T cells and regulatory T cells from AIRE-deficient patients with the corresponding repertoires from healthy controls. The TCR-sequenced cohort comprised about five AIRE-deficient APECED patients and about five healthy control donors.

The V end gives up 4 bases and the J end 5 bases, leaving 3 bases in the junction not matched to a gene. The CDR3 holds 14 amino acids from the cysteine to the phenylalanine. Only CDR3 DNA remains: 42 bases, in frame from the first base. From a lookup of the germline V gene (reference sequence), CDR1 and CDR2 are LNHDA and SQIVND. Regulatory T cells were sorted as cells that were CD4+CD25hiCD127low/negative. Control samples came from healthy donors unrelated to the patients. Tconv and Treg cells for TCRbeta sequencing were sorted on a FACSAria flow cytometer. Sorted cells were collected into 5-ml round-bottom polystyrene tubes, and dry cell pellets were frozen at -80°C before sequencing. Results and caveats for the whole study, not just this receptor: Of 3,000 to 4,500 shared Treg TCRbeta sequences, around 31% were shared only among healthy donors and roughly 9.4% only among patients, suggesting less efficient Treg selection without AIRE. CDR3s were shorter in shared Treg sequences, reflecting a bias toward rearrangements that have few non-templated nucleotide insertions. TCRBV gene usage, CDR3 length and TCR diversity in Tconv and Treg cells from AIRE-deficient patients were found to be similar to those in cells from healthy donors. Around 33% of the Treg TCRbeta sequences shared among healthy donors were found in patient Tconv cells, which suggests that Treg-biased clones were diverted into the Tconv compartment. Only TCRbeta chains were sequenced; around 40% of shared healthy-donor Treg sequences also occurred in healthy Tconv, possibly because of differing TCRalpha chains.

The immunoSEQ platform was used to sequence the TCRbeta chains. Turning to the authors' computational methods: Tens of thousands of distinct TCRbeta sequences from patients and 9.56x10^4 from healthy donors were obtained from pooled Treg repertoires. Treg TCRbeta sequences found in two or more individuals were classed as public, and these public Treg TCRbeta sequences were then looked for in Tconv repertoires. Differences between groups were assessed using Mann-Whitney U tests with Bonferroni-Dunn correction in GraphPad Prism 7.03. As stored in TCRdb, this immuneACCESS dataset retains in-frame rearrangements with V and J assigned. A fraction of the clones does not appear; measured against another copy, unresolved V genes explain less than half of the discrepancy, and the remainder lacks a known reason. V and J calls and clone size are as listed in that table; D and trimming were resolved from the DNA. This sample gives around 18,000 clones in total; approximately 94% of them show up just once. The top ten hold roughly 0.9% of the sample.

The sample was CD4+CD25+ Tregs sorted from PBMCs. This chain is built from TRBV19 and TRBJ1-2, with TRBD1 identical over 11 junction bases. This sequence originates from a human donor in good health. The DNA is as follows: TGTGCCAGTAGTACAGGGACAGGGGGTTATGGCTACACCTTC. Its protein is CASSTGTGGYGYTF. Here the CDR3 is joined to the reference TRBV19 and TRBJ1-2 genes, and the full variable domain is: DGGITQSPKYLFRKEGQNVTLSCEQNLNHDAMYWYRQDPGQGLRLIYYSQIVNDFQKGDIAEGYSVSREKKESFPLTVTSAQKNPTAFYLCASSTGTGGYGYTFGSGTRLTVV.